This T cell receptor (beta chain) appears in the sequencing data of a study of T cell changes during pregnancy in multiple sclerosis. V was pared by 4 bases and J by 8 bases, with 18 bases between. This CDR3 comprises 16 residues. From germline, CDR1 is KGHSH and CDR2 LQKENI. Libraries were prepared by immunoSEQ multiplex PCR; TCRdb keeps only in-frame clonotypes and omits some of them. This table has over 65,000 clones, less than 95% appearing once. This rearrangement joins TRBV18 to TRBJ1-6; D unresolved. Sequencing used peripheral blood, obtained in the first trimester of pregnancy. The source of this sequence is a female donor in good health, enrolled as a control in a pregnancy study. CDR3 region: CASSRETGRIDSPLHF. The CDR3 DNA follows: TGTGCCAGCTCACGGGAGACGGGCCGGATAGATTCACCCCTCCACTTT.